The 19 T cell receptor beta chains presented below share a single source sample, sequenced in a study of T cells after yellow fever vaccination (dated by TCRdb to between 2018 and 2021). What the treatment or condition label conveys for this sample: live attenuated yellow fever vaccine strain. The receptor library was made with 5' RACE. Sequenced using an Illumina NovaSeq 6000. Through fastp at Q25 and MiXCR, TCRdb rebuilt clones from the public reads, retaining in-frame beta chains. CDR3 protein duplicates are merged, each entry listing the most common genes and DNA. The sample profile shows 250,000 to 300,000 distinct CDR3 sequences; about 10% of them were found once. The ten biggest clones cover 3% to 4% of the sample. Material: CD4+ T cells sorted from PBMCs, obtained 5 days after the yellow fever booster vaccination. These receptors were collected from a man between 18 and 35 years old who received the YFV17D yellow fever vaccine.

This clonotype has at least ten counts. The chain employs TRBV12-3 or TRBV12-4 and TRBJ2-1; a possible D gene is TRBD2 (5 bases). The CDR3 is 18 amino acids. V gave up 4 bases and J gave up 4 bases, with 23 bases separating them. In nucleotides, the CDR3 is TGTGCCAGCAGTTCCCGGAACTCCCCGGGGAACCATTACAATGAGCAGTTCTTC. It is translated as CASSSRNSPGNHYNEQFF.

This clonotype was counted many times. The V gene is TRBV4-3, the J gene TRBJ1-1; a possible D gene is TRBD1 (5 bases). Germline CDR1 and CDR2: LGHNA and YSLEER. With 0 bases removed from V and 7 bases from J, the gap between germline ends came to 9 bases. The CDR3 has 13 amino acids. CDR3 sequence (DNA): TGCGCCAGCAGCCAAGATTGGGGGGGTGAAGCTTTCTTT. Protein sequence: CASSQDWGGEAFF.

As DNA, the CDR3 is TGTGCCAGCAGTTTAGGGACTAGCGGGGGGGGATCGAGCTCCTACAATGAGCAGTTCTTC. Translated, it gives CASSLGTSGGGSSSYNEQFF. J is TRBJ2-1 and V is TRBV6-2 or TRBV6-3, with 16 nucleotides matching TRBD2. Looked up from germline, CDR1 is MNHEY and CDR2 is SVGEGT. Trimming cost V 4 bases and J 0 bases; bases outside gene matches: 9. CDR3 length: 20 amino acids.

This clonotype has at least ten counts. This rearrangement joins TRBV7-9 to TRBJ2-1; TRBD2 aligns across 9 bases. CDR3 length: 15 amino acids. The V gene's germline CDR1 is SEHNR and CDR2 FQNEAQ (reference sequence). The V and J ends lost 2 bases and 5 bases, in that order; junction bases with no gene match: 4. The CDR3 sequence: CASSLSSGVNNEQFF. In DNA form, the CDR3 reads TGTGCCAGCAGCTTATCTAGCGGGGTCAACAATGAGCAGTTCTTC.

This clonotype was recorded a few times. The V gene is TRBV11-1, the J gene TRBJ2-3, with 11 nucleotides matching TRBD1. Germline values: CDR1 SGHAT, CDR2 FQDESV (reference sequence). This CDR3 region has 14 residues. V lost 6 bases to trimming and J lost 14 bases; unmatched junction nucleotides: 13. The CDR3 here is CASSPSLRDRGMYF. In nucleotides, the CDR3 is TGTGCCAGCAGTCCCTCGCTCCGGGACAGGGGGATGTATTTT.

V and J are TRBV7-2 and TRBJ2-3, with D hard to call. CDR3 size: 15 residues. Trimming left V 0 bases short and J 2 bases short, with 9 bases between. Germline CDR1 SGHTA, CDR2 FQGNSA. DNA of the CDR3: TGTGCCAGCAGCTTAGCGTGGCATACCACAGATACGCAGTATTTT. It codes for CASSLAWHTTDTQYF.

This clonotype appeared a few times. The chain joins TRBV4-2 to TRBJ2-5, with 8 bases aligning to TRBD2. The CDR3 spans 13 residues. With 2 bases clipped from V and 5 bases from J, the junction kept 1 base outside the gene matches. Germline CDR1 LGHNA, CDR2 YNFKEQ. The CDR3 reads CASSQLAGETQYF. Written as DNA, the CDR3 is TGTGCCAGCAGCCAACTAGCGGGCGAGACCCAGTACTTC.

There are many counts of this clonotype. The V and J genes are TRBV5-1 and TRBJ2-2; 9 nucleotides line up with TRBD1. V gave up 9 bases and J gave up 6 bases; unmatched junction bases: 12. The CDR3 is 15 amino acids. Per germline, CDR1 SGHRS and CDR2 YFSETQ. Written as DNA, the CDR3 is TGCGCCACAACCCCGGGACAGGGCAGTCCCGGGGAGCTGTTTTTT. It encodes CATTPGQGSPGELFF.

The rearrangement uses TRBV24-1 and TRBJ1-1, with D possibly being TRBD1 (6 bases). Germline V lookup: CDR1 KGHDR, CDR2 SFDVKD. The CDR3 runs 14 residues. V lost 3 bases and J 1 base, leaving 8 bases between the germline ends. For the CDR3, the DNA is TGTGCCACCAGTGATCGGACAGAGAACACTGAAGCTTTCTTT. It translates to CATSDRTENTEAFF.

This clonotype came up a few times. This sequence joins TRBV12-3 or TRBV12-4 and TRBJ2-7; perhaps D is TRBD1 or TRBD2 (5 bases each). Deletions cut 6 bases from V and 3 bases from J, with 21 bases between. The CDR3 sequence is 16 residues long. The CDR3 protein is CASSPSRDPSIYEQYV. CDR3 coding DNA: TGTGCCAGCAGCCCTAGCCGGGACCCCTCGATCTACGAGCAGTACGTC.

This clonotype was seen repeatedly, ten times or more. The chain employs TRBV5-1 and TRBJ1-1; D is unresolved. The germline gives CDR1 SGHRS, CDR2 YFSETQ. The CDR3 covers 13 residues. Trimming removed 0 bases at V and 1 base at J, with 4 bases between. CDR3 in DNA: TGCGCCAGCAGCTTGGCAGGGAACACTGAAGCTTTCTTT. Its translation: CASSLAGNTEAFF.

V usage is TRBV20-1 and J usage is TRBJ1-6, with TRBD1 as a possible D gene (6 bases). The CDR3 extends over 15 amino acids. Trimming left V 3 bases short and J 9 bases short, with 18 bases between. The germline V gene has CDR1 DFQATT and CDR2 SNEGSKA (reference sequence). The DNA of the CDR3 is TGCAGTGCTAGGGCCTTTGGCAGGGGATTTTCACCCCTCCACTTT. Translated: CSARAFGRGFSPLHF.

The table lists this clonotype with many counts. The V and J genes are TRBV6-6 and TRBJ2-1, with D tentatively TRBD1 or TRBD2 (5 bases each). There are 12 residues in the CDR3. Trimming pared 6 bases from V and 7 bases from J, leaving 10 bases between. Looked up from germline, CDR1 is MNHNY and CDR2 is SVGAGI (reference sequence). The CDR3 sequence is CASSPGRNEQFF. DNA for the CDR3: TGTGCCAGCAGCCCGGGACGGAATGAGCAGTTCTTC.

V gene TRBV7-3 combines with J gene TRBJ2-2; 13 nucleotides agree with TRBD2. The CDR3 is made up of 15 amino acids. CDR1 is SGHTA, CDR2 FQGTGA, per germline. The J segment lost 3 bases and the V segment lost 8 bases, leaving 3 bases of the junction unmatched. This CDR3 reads CASGTSGAYTGELFF. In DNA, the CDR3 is TGTGCCAGCGGGACTAGCGGGGCATACACCGGGGAGCTGTTTTTT.

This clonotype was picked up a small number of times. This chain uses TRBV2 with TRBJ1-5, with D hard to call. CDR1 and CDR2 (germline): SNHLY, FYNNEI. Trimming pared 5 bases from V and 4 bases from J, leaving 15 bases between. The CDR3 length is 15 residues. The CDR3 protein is CASSYAGNLNQPQHF. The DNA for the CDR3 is TGTGCCAGCAGTTATGCTGGGAACCTGAATCAGCCCCAGCATTTT. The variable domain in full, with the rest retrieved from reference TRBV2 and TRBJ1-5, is EPEVTQTPSHQVTQMGQEVILRCVPISNHLYFYWYRQILGQKVEFLVSFYNNEISEKSEIFDDQFSVERPDGSNFTLKIRSTKLEDSAMYFCASSYAGNLNQPQHFGDGTRLSIL.

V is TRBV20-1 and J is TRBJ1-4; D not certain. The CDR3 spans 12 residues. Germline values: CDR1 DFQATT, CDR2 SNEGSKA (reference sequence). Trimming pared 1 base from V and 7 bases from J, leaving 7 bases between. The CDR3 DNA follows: TGCAGTGCTAGAGCTCCAGGTGAAAAACTGTTTTTT. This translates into CSARAPGEKLFF.

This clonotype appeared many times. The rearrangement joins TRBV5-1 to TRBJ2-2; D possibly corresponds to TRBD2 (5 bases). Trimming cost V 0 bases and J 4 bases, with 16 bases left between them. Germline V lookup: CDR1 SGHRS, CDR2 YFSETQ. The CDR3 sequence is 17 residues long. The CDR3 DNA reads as TGCGCCAGCAGCTTGGTCCTGGACGGGCGGGCCACCGGGGAGCTGTTTTTT. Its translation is CASSLVLDGRATGELFF.

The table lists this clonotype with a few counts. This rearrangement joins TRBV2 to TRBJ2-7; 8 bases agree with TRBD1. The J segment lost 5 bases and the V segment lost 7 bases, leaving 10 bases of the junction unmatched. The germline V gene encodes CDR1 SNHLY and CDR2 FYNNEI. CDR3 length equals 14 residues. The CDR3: CASTQQGEDDEQYF. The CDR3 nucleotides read TGTGCCAGCACTCAACAGGGGGAGGATGACGAGCAGTACTTC. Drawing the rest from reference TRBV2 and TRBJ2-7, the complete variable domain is EPEVTQTPSHQVTQMGQEVILRCVPISNHLYFYWYRQILGQKVEFLVSFYNNEISEKSEIFDDQFSVERPDGSNFTLKIRSTKLEDSAMYFCASTQQGEDDEQYFGPGTRLTVT.

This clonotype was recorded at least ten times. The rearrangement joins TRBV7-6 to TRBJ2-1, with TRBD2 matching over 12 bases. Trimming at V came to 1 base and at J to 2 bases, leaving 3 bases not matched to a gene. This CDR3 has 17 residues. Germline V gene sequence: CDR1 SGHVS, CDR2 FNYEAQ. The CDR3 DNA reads TGTGCCAGCAGCTTAGTGCCTAGCGGGGGGGCCTACAATGAGCAGTTCTTC. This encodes CASSLVPSGGAYNEQFF.